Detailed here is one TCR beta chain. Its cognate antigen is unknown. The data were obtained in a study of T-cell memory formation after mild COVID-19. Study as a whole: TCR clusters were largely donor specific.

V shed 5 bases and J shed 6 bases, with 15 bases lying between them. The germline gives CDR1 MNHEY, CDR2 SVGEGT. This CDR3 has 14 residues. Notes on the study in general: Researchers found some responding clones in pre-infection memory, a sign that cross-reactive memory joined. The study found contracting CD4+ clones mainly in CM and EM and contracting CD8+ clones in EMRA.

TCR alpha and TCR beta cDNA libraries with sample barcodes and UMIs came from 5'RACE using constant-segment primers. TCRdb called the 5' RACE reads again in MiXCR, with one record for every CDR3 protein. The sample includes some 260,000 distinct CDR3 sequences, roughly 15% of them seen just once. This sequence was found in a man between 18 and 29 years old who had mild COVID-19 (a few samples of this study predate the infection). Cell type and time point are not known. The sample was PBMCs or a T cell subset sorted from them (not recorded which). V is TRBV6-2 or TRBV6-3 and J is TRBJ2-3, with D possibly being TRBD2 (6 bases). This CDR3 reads CASSHRDWWDTQYF. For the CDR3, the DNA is TGTGCCAGCAGTCACCGGGACTGGTGGGATACGCAGTATTTT.